This T cell receptor (beta chain) comes out of a study of T-cell reconstitution after alpha-beta-depleted transplantation in children. Comments on this clonotype: Antigen unknown.

Study-level findings and limits: At one year after transplant, newly produced T cells mostly accounted for T-cell counts and diversity.

It was with unique molecular identifiers that the TCRbeta library was prepared. TCRdb redid the calling of the PCR reads with MiXCR, one entry per CDR3 protein. Among about 900,000 distinct CDR3 sequences, roughly 29% were seen once, and the ten largest hold about 28%. The CDR3 extends over 16 amino acids. The ends were cut back, 7 bases at V and 4 bases at J, with 23 bases in the middle. Per germline, CDR1 SGHKS and CDR2 YYEKEE (reference sequence). The specimen comprised PBMCs, mostly from graft donor cells, sampled 360 days after TCRalphabeta/CD19-depleted stem cell transplant. This sequence originates from a boy younger than two who had a stem cell transplant for SCID, so the T cells may come from the graft donor. The chain uses TRBV5-5 and TRBJ1-2; D unclear. As DNA, the CDR3 is TGTGCCAGCTCGGCCACACCCGTCAATGCCTTCTATGGCTACACCTTC. This translates into CASSATPVNAFYGYTF.